This TCR beta chain originates from a study of OX40 agonist ivuxolimab in advanced cancers. Study outcomes and limitations: Some nonresponders likewise displayed low normalized T-cell clonal expansion. By week 6 at 0.1 to 3.0 mg/kg, blood CD4+ and CD8+ T cells had expanded clonally.

Sequencing used immunoSEQ multiplex PCR; TCRdb keeps in-frame clones, though not all of them. The table has about 20,000 clones, approximately 80% seen once; the top ten hold 3.1%. Trimming took off 6 bases at V and 8 bases at J, with 11 bases between the two ends. The CDR3 runs to 12 residues. Germline V gene lookup returns CDR1 SGHDN and CDR2 FVKESK. With respect to this clone: What it binds is unknown.

The sequencing used CD4+ or CD8+ T cells sorted from blood, collected in a trial of the OX40 agonist ivuxolimab. V and J are TRBV14 and TRBJ2-1, with D possibly TRBD1 on 6 matching bases. The TCR comes from an adult with an advanced solid tumor such as melanoma, head and neck, liver or kidney cancer. CDR3 sequence: CASRSQGYEQFF. The CDR3 DNA reads as TGTGCCAGCAGATCCCAGGGGTATGAGCAGTTCTTC.